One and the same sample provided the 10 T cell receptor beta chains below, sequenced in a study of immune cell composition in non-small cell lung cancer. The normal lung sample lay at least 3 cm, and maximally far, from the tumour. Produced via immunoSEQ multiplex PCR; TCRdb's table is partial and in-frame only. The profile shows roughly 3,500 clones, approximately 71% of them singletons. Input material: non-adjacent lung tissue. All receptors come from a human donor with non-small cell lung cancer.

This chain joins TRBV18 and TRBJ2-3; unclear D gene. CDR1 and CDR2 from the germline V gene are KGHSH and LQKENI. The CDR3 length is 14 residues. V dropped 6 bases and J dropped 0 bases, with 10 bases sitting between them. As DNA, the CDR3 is TGTGCCAGCTCGGGCACCTCTAGCACAGATACGCAGTATTTT. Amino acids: CASSGTSSTDTQYF. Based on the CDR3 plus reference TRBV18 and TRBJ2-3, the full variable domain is NAGVMQNPRHLVRRRGQEARLRCSPMKGHSHVYWYRQLPEEGLKFMVYLQKENIIDESGMPKERFSAEFPKEGPSILRIQQVVRGDSAAYFCASSGTSSTDTQYFGPGTRLTVL.

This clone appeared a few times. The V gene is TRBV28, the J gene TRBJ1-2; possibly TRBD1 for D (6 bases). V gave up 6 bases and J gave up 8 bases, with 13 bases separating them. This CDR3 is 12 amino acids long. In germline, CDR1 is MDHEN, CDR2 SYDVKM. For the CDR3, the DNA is TGTGCCAGCAGGGGCACAGGGTACGGCTACACCTTC. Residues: CASRGTGYGYTF.

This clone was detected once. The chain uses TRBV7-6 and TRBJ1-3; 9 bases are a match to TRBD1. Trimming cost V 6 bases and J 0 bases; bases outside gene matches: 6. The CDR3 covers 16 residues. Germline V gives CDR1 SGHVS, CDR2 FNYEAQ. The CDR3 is CASRSGTGYSGNTIYF. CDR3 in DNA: TGTGCCAGCAGATCCGGGACAGGGTACTCTGGAAACACCATATATTTT.

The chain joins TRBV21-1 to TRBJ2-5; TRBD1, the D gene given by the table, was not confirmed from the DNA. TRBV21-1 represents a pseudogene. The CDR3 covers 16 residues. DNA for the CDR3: TGTGCCAGCAGCAAATTGGACAGGAGGGGGTCGGAGACCCAGTACTTC. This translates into CASSKLDRRGSETQYF.

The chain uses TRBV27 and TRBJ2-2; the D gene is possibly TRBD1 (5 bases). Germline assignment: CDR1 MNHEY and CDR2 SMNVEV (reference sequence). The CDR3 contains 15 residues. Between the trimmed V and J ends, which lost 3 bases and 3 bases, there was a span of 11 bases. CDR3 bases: TGTGCCAGCAGTTTCGCCGGCAGGGACACCGGGGAGCTGTTTTTT. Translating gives CASSFAGRDTGELFF.

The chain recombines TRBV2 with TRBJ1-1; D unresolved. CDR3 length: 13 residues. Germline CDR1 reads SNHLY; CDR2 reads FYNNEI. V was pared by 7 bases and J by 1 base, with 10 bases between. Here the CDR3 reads CASKTEGNTEAFF. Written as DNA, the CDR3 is TGTGCCAGCAAGACCGAGGGGAACACTGAAGCTTTCTTT.

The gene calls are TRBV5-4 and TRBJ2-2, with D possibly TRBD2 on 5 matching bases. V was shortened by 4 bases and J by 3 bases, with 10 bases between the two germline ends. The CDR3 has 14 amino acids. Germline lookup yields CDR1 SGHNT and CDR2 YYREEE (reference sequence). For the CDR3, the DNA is TGTGCCAGCAGCGCCGGGATGGACACCGGGGAGCTGTTTTTT. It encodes CASSAGMDTGELFF.

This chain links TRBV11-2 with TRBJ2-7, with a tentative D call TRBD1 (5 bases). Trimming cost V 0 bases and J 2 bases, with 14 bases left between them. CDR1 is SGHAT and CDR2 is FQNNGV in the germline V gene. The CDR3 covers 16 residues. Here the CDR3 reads CASSLDAAGSTYEQYF. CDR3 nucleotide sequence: TGTGCCAGCAGCTTAGATGCGGCAGGGTCTACCTACGAGCAGTACTTC.

CDR3 DNA sequence: TGTGCCAGCAGTTGGGACAGGGGGAGCACTGAAGCTTTCTTT. Translation gives CASSWDRGSTEAFF. The chain is built from TRBV27 and TRBJ1-1; 11 bases map to TRBD1. V lost 4 bases and J lost 4; bases outside the gene matches: 2. Germline assignment: CDR1 MNHEY and CDR2 SMNVEV (reference sequence). There are 14 residues in the CDR3.

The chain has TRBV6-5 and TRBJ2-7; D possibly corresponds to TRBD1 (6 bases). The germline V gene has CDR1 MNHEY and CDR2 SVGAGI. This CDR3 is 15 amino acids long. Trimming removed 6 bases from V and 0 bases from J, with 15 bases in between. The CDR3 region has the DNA TGTGCCAGCAGATCCGGGACAATAAACTCCTACGAGCAGTACTTC. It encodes CASRSGTINSYEQYF.